These 11 T cell receptor beta chains came from one sample sequenced in a study of T cells after yellow fever vaccination. One entry per CDR3 protein results from TCRdb running MiXCR on the 5' RACE reads. Here the sample spans fewer than 350,000 distinct CDR3 sequences, around 3.6% being singletons. The specimen comprised PBMCs, sampled on the day of the yellow fever booster vaccination. The receptors originated from a man between 18 and 29 years old who received the YFV17D yellow fever vaccine.

This chain uses TRBV12-3 or TRBV12-4 with TRBJ1-1; 8 bases are shared with TRBD1. The trim removed 6 bases at V and 4 bases at J, leaving 4 bases unmatched. This CDR3 comprises 13 residues. For the CDR3, the DNA is TGTGCCAGCAGCCAGGGGGCGAGCACTGAAGCTTTCTTT. This sequence encodes CASSQGASTEAFF.

This clonotype was counted many times. The chain uses TRBV4-3 and TRBJ2-4; either TRBD1 or TRBD2 may supply D (6 bases each). Per the germline V gene, CDR1 is LGHNA and CDR2 is YSLEER. V was cut by 0 bases and J by 3 bases, with 15 bases left in between. The CDR3 spans 17 residues. CDR3 loop: CASSQDVRGAYKNIQYF. The CDR3, as DNA: TGCGCCAGCAGCCAAGATGTTAGGGGGGCTTACAAAAACATTCAGTACTTC.

This clonotype has only a few counts. The V call is TRBV4-1, the J call TRBJ1-5; 7 bases agree with TRBD1. The germline CDR1 and CDR2 sequences are MGHRA and YSYEKL. The CDR3 runs to 14 residues. Trimming removed 3 bases from V and 7 bases from J; junction bases left unmatched: 6. DNA for the CDR3: TGCGCCAGCAGCCAGGCGACAGGGCACCAGCCCCAGCATTTT. Translating it yields CASSQATGHQPQHF.

The table lists this clonotype with a few counts. The chain recombines TRBV6-1 with TRBJ2-1; TRBD1 is a possible D gene (6 bases). V was pared by 4 bases and J by 0 bases, with 13 bases between. The V gene's germline CDR1 is MNHNS and CDR2 SASEGT. This CDR3 comprises 16 residues. CDR3 DNA: TGTGCCAGCAGTGCCGGCACAGGGATCTCCTACAATGAGCAGTTCTTC. Protein: CASSAGTGISYNEQFF.

Many counts were recorded for this clonotype. The chain carries TRBV20-1 and TRBJ1-5; 9 bases map to TRBD1. The CDR3 loop spans 13 amino acids. CDR1 and CDR2 (germline): DFQATT, SNEGSKA (reference sequence). Trimming took 6 bases from V and 5 from J; bases not matched to a gene: 5. CDR3: CSARTGGYQPQHF. DNA of the CDR3: TGCAGTGCCCGAACAGGGGGCTATCAGCCCCAGCATTTT.

This clonotype has just a few counts. The genes are TRBV12-3 or TRBV12-4 and TRBJ2-7, with unresolved D. The CDR3 totals 11 residues. Trimming cost V 5 bases and J 4 bases, with 6 bases left between them. For the CDR3, the DNA is TGTGCCAGCAGTCTTACATACGAGCAGTACTTC. As protein: CASSLTYEQYF.

The chain joins TRBV7-2 to TRBJ1-4, with a weak D call TRBD1 (6 bases). Per the germline V gene, CDR1 is SGHTA and CDR2 is FQGNSA. V was shortened by 5 bases and J by 4 bases, with 11 bases between the two germline ends. This CDR3 has 14 amino acids. CDR3 DNA sequence: TGTGCCAGCAGCCCACAGGGCCTTAATGAAAAACTGTTTTTT. Translating it yields CASSPQGLNEKLFF.

This clonotype came up many times. This rearrangement joins TRBV20-1 to TRBJ1-6; 7 bases fit TRBD1. Germline CDR1 is DFQATT and CDR2 is SNEGSKA (reference sequence). The J segment lost 7 bases and the V segment lost 6 bases, leaving 6 bases of the junction unmatched. CDR3 size: 13 residues. The CDR3 loop is CSADGQANSPLHF. The CDR3 DNA sequence: TGCAGTGCCGACGGACAGGCGAATTCACCCCTCCACTTT.

This clonotype was seen at least ten times. The genes are TRBV4-3 and TRBJ2-4, with D perhaps TRBD1 or TRBD2 (5 bases each). Between the trimmed V and J ends, which lost 2 bases and 6 bases, there was a span of 14 bases. CDR3 length: 15 amino acids. Germline V gene lookup returns CDR1 LGHNA and CDR2 YSLEER. Here the CDR3 reads CASSQSGADGNIQYF. CDR3 DNA: TGCGCCAGCAGCCAATCCGGGGCCGACGGAAACATTCAGTACTTC.

This clonotype was picked up many times. The gene calls are TRBV2 and TRBJ2-3, with D hard to call. Trimming cost V 6 bases and J 1 base, with 11 bases left between them. The CDR3 has 14 amino acids. Germline CDR1 and CDR2: SNHLY and FYNNEI. The CDR3 spells CASSALWGTDTQYF. Written as DNA, the CDR3 is TGTGCCAGCAGCGCACTCTGGGGCACAGATACGCAGTATTTT.

Ten or more counts support this clonotype. The chain links TRBV5-1 to TRBJ2-6, with D possibly being TRBD1 or TRBD2 (5 bases each). This CDR3 has 18 amino acids. The germline V gene encodes CDR1 SGHRS and CDR2 YFSETQ. Trimming took off 4 bases at V and 1 base at J, with 18 bases between the two ends. CDR3 loop: CASSARVGTPSGANVLTF. In nucleotides, the CDR3 is TGCGCCAGCAGCGCGAGGGTAGGGACGCCTTCTGGGGCCAACGTCCTGACTTTC.